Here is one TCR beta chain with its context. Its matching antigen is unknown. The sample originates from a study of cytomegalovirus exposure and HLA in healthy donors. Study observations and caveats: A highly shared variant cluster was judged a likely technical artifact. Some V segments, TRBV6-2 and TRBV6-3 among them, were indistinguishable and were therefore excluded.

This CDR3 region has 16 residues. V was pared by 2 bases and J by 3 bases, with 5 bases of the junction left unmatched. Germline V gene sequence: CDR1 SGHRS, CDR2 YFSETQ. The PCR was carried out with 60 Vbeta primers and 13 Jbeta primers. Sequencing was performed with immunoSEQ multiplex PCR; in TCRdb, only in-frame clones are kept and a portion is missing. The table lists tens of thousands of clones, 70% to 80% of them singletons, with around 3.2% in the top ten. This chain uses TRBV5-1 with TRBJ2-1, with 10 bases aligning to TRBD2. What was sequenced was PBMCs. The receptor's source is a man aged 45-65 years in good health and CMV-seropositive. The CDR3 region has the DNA TGCGCCAGCAGCTTCTTAGCGGGAGGCCACTACAATGAGCAGTTCTTC. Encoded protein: CASSFLAGGHYNEQFF.